One and the same sample provided the 17 T cell receptor beta chains below, sequenced in a study of Ad26.COV2.S vaccination and SARS-CoV-2 variants. Documented treatment: around 19 received Ad26.COV2.S at low or high dose, single or two shots; about 5 received placebo; per-sample allocation not given. The samples were gathered on day 63 after the first injection of vaccine or placebo. TCRdb keeps only in-frame clones here, not all; method: immunoSEQ multiplex PCR. The table includes hundreds of thousands of clones, more than 70% detected once. Here the sequenced sample was peripheral blood, taken in a trial of Ad26.COV2.S vaccine versus placebo. Every receptor here comes from a person between 18 and 60 years old who received the Ad26.COV2.S COVID-19 vaccine or a placebo.

This clone was counted a few times. The V and J genes are TRBV30 and TRBJ1-6; D remains unclear. With 0 bases removed from V and 8 bases from J, the gap between germline ends came to 14 bases. Germline values: CDR1 GTSNPN, CDR2 SVGIG (reference sequence). The CDR3 contains 15 residues. The CDR3 region is CAWSVRPPRDSPLHF. In nucleotides, the CDR3 is TGTGCCTGGAGTGTAAGACCACCTCGGGATTCACCCCTCCACTTT.

The V gene is TRBV27, the J gene TRBJ2-7, with D uncertain. V shed 11 bases and J shed 4 bases, with 9 bases lying between them. Germline CDR1 is MNHEY and CDR2 is SMNVEV (reference sequence). The CDR3 contains 10 residues. The CDR3 nucleotides are TGTGCCCCCGTGGTGTACGAGCAGTACTTC. It yields the protein CAPVVYEQYF.

The chain carries TRBV4-1 and TRBJ2-1; 10 nucleotides line up with TRBD2. The CDR3 has 15 amino acids. The ends lost 1 base at V and 9 bases at J; junction bases unmatched: 6. Per the germline V gene, CDR1 is MGHRA and CDR2 is YSYEKL. The CDR3 DNA is TGCGCCAGCAGCCAAGGTCTAGCGGGGGAGGTTGAGCAGTTCTTC. Translation: CASSQGLAGEVEQFF.

V is TRBV7-8 and J is TRBJ2-7; the match to TRBD1 covers 11 bases. Germline V gene lookup returns CDR1 SGHVS and CDR2 FQNEAQ. V lost 5 bases, J lost 6 bases, and 6 bases stayed unmatched. CDR3 length: 14 residues. The CDR3 region has the DNA TGTGCCAGCAGCCAAGGGACAGGGGGTGGCGAGCAGTACTTC. This codes for CASSQGTGGGEQYF.

V and J are TRBV11-2 and TRBJ2-1; the D is unclear. Trimming cost V 5 bases and J 0 bases, with 11 bases left between them. The CDR3 spans 15 residues. The germline V gene has CDR1 SGHAT and CDR2 FQNNGV. CDR3 residues: CASSLRRSSYNEQFF. CDR3 nucleotide sequence: TGTGCCAGCAGCCTCAGGAGAAGCTCCTACAATGAGCAGTTCTTC.

This clone has just a few counts. Other DNA sequences within the sample encode an identical CDR3. V usage is TRBV5-1 and J usage is TRBJ2-5, with a weak D call TRBD1 (6 bases). This CDR3 has 13 amino acids. Looked up from germline, CDR1 is SGHRS and CDR2 is YFSETQ. The ends were cut back, 0 bases at V and 4 bases at J, with 7 bases in the middle. The CDR3 loop is CASSLGGGETQYF. CDR3 sequence (DNA): TGCGCCAGCAGCTTGGGAGGGGGAGAGACCCAGTACTTC.

The V call is TRBV7-9, the J call TRBJ2-7, with D perhaps matching TRBD2 (6 bases). CDR3 length: 16 amino acids. V gave up 5 bases and J gave up 4 bases, with 21 bases separating them. From germline, CDR1 is SEHNR and CDR2 FQNEAQ (reference sequence). This CDR3 reads CASSPISGRSPYEQYF. CDR3 bases: TGTGCCAGCAGCCCTATTAGCGGTCGATCCCCGTACGAGCAGTACTTC.

The chain joins TRBV29-1 to TRBJ1-2, with unresolved D. The CDR3 runs to 13 residues. V lost 6 bases, J lost 8 bases, and 19 bases lay in between. From germline, CDR1 is SQVTM and CDR2 ANQGSEA. In nucleotides, the CDR3 is TGCAGCGTAACAAGCGGGCTACATGGGGGCTACACCTTC. This encodes CSVTSGLHGGYTF. The complete variable domain, with remaining parts taken from reference TRBV29-1 and TRBJ1-2, reads SAVISQKPSRDICQRGTSLTIQCQVDSQVTMMFWYRQQPGQSLTLIATANQGSEATYESGFVIDKFPISRPNLTFSTLTVSNMSPEDSSIYLCSVTSGLHGGYTFGSGTRLTVV.

The V gene is TRBV6-5, the J gene TRBJ1-2; 8 bases align to TRBD1. From germline, CDR1 is MNHEY and CDR2 SVGAGI. The J segment lost 5 bases and the V segment lost 5 bases, leaving 4 bases of the junction unmatched. This CDR3 has 13 amino acids. The DNA of the CDR3 is TGTGCCAGCAGTCTGGACAGGGTTTATGGCTACACCTTC. Translated: CASSLDRVYGYTF.

V and J are TRBV5-1 and TRBJ2-5; TRBD1 or TRBD2 may be the D gene (6 bases each). Germline loops: CDR1 SGHRS, CDR2 YFSETQ. The CDR3 runs to 16 residues. V dropped 4 bases and J dropped 3 bases, with 19 bases sitting between them. The CDR3 loop reads CASSRGTLRREETQYF. CDR3 bases: TGCGCCAGCAGCCGAGGGACACTAAGGAGGGAAGAGACCCAGTACTTC. The full variable domain, in which reference TRBV5-1 and TRBJ2-5 provide the parts outside the CDR3, is KAGVTQTPRYLIKTRGQQVTLSCSPISGHRSVSWYQQTPGQGLQFLFEYFSETQRNKGNFPGRFSGRQFSNSRSEMNVSTLELGDSALYLCASSRGTLRREETQYFGPGTRLLVL.

This rearrangement joins TRBV4-1 to TRBJ2-1; 9 nucleotides align to TRBD2. CDR1 MGHRA and CDR2 YSYEKL come from the germline V gene. This CDR3 region has 15 residues. After removal of 1 base from V and 4 bases from J, the junction contained 2 bases not matched to a gene. The CDR3 region is CASSQGGGEYNEQFF. Here the CDR3 DNA reads TGCGCCAGCAGCCAAGGCGGGGGGGAGTACAATGAGCAGTTCTTC.

The chain carries TRBV15 and TRBJ2-1, with a possible D match to TRBD2 (6 bases). The V end lost 4 bases, the J end lost 5 bases, and 12 bases lay between the germline ends. The germline CDR1 and CDR2 sequences are LNHNV and YYDKDF (reference sequence). CDR3 length equals 14 residues. Here the CDR3 reads CATSKPRGHNEQFF. In nucleotides, the CDR3 is TGTGCCACCAGCAAGCCGCGGGGCCACAATGAGCAGTTCTTC.

This chain links TRBV7-7 with TRBJ2-5, with D possibly called TRBD1 or TRBD2 (6 bases each). The CDR3 sequence is 15 residues long. The germline V gene encodes CDR1 SSHAT and CDR2 FNYEAQ (reference sequence). V lost 1 base, J lost 4 bases, and 13 bases lay in between. CDR3 region: CASSLDGGHRETQYF. CDR3 coding DNA: TGTGCCAGCAGCTTAGATGGGGGGCACAGAGAGACCCAGTACTTC.

The chain carries TRBV19 and TRBJ1-2; TRBD1 is a possible D gene (6 bases). This CDR3 has 13 amino acids. V was pared by 6 bases and J by 3 bases, with 11 bases between. Germline CDR1 and CDR2: LNHDA and SQIVND (reference sequence). The CDR3 reads CASSGSGDYGYTF. CDR3 coding DNA: TGTGCCAGTAGCGGTTCAGGGGACTATGGCTACACCTTC.

The gene calls are TRBV27 and TRBJ1-1; possible D gene TRBD1, 5 bases. Germline V gene data show CDR1 as MNHEY and CDR2 as SMNVEV (reference sequence). This CDR3 is 13 amino acids long. Trimming shortened V by 5 bases and J by 6 bases, and 13 bases separated the two germline ends. CDR3 region: CASSITGRAEAFF. CDR3 sequence (DNA): TGTGCCAGCAGTATTACAGGTCGGGCTGAAGCTTTCTTT.

The gene calls are TRBV3-1 (or the pseudogene TRBV3-2) and TRBJ1-2; 9 bases are shared with TRBD1. V trimming: 3 bases; J trimming: 4 bases; junction bases outside the gene matches: 6. The CDR3 spans 15 residues. Per germline, CDR1 LGHDT and CDR2 YNNKEL (reference sequence). This CDR3 reads CASSHEGQGIYGYTF. Written as DNA, the CDR3 is TGTGCCAGCAGCCACGAAGGACAGGGGATCTATGGCTACACCTTC.

The chain recombines TRBV3-1 (or the pseudogene TRBV3-2) with TRBJ2-6; D gene uncertain. This CDR3 region has 16 residues. Germline V lookup: CDR1 LGHDT, CDR2 YNNKEL (reference sequence). The ends were cut back, 1 base at V and 2 bases at J, with 9 bases in the middle. The CDR3, as DNA: TGTGCCAGCAGCCAAGTAGCAGTAGCTGGGGCCAACGTCCTGACTTTC. It yields the protein CASSQVAVAGANVLTF.